A single sample is the source of the 3 T cell receptor beta chains below, sequenced in a study of shared clonotypes between healthy human individuals. CD45RO-negative CD8 cells positively selected for CCR7 made up the naive population, which excluded terminally differentiated effector memory CD45RA+ cells. Sequencing was performed with immunoSEQ multiplex PCR; in TCRdb, only in-frame clones are kept and a portion is missing. The table lists more than 2 million clones, about 94% of them singletons. What was sequenced was naive CD8+ T cells sorted from blood. The receptors here all came from a man aged 18 to 30 in good health.

This clone was counted once. Other DNA sequences from this sample encode an identical CDR3 as well. The V call is TRBV6-6, the J call TRBJ1-1; D call uncertain. Germline CDR1 reads MNHNY; CDR2 reads SVGAGI (reference sequence). Trimming took off 0 bases at V and 5 bases at J, with 4 bases between the two ends. The CDR3 is 12 amino acids. CDR3: CASSYSETEAFF. DNA for the CDR3: TGTGCCAGCAGTTACTCGGAGACTGAAGCTTTCTTT.

This sequence joins TRBV6-5 and TRBJ2-7, with 10 nucleotides matching TRBD2. The trim removed 6 bases at V and 6 bases at J, leaving 8 bases unmatched. The CDR3 covers 14 residues. Germline CDR1 MNHEY, CDR2 SVGAGI. CDR3: CASRSGTSESEQYF. CDR3 nucleotides: TGTGCCAGCAGGTCCGGGACTAGCGAATCCGAGCAGTACTTC.

This clone occurred once. The chain combines TRBV27 with TRBJ2-1; 8 bases agree with TRBD1. Germline loops: CDR1 MNHEY, CDR2 SMNVEV (reference sequence). The CDR3 covers 13 residues. The V and J ends lost 6 bases and 8 bases, in that order; junction bases with no gene match: 6. The CDR3 DNA follows: TGTGCCAGCAGCCCCACAGGGGGTCATGAGCAGTTCTTC. It encodes CASSPTGGHEQFF.